This T cell receptor beta chain was captured by sequencing in a study of CD8+CD57+ T cells in acquired aplastic anemia. This clonotype was recorded many times. For sequencing, patients were chosen who had shown expansion of CD8+CD57+ cells by flow cytometry. Trimming left V 2 bases short and J 5 bases short, with 6 bases between. Per germline, CDR1 SEHNR and CDR2 FQNEAQ (reference sequence). The CDR3 length is 12 residues. TCR beta VDJ and CDR3 were profiled, and genomic DNA was the template. TCRdb ran MiXCR on the reads and lists one entry per CDR3 protein. The table has 150,000 or so distinct CDR3 sequences, about 50% seen once.

The source is a human donor with aplastic anemia. The sequenced sample consisted of sorted CD4+, CD8+, or CD8+CD57+ T cells (not recorded which) from PBMCs. The chain uses TRBV7-9 and TRBJ2-5; D gene uncertain. CDR3 amino acids: CASSLYPETQYF. CDR3 DNA: TGTGCCAGCAGCTTATATCCGGAGACCCAGTACTTC.